These 15 T cell receptor beta chains came from one sample sequenced in a study of T cell repertoires in cytomegalovirus infection. Their recognized antigens are unknown. TCRdb redid the calling of the reads with MiXCR, one entry per CDR3 protein. Found here are around 900,000 distinct CDR3 sequences, roughly 31% of them singletons; the top ten hold about an eighth. The source was cultured CD8+ T cells from PBMCs, collected from culture after CMV antigen stimulation. The receptors originated from a human donor in good health (CMV status not recorded). Some clones in this sample may be carry-over from other donors' samples.

J is TRBJ1-5 and V is TRBV6-2 or TRBV6-3, with D possibly TRBD1 on 5 matching bases. CDR3 size: 15 residues. Deletions cut 6 bases from V and 4 bases from J, with 16 bases between. The germline gives CDR1 MNHEY, CDR2 SVGEGT. The DNA for the CDR3 is TGTGCCAGCAGACACCGGGACCCCAGGAATCAGCCCCAGCATTTT. The encoded protein is CASRHRDPRNQPQHF.

This clonotype came up many times. The chain combines TRBV7-3 with TRBJ2-5; 7 nucleotides line up with TRBD1. Germline V CDR1 and CDR2: SGHTA, FQGTGA. V shed 2 bases and J 7 bases; nucleotides not matched to a gene: 4. CDR3 length equals 13 residues. The CDR3 spells CASSLEGAGTQYF. The CDR3, as DNA: TGTGCCAGCAGCTTAGAGGGGGCCGGGACCCAGTACTTC.

A few counts support this clonotype. The CDR3 DNA sequence: TGTGCCACAATCGGGGGGAGGGACCCCTATGGCTACACCTTC. It is translated as CATIGGRDPYGYTF. This chain uses TRBV19 with TRBJ1-2, with D possibly TRBD1 on 5 matching bases. The CDR3 extends over 14 amino acids. CDR1 is LNHDA and CDR2 is SQIVND in the germline V gene (reference sequence). V shed 10 bases and J shed 4 bases, with 19 bases lying between them. The full variable domain, completed using reference TRBV19 and TRBJ1-2, is DGGITQSPKYLFRKEGQNVTLSCEQNLNHDAMYWYRQDPGQGLRLIYYSQIVNDFQKGDIAEGYSVSREKKESFPLTVTSAQKNPTAFYLCATIGGRDPYGYTFGSGTRLTVV.

The gene calls are TRBV10-3 and TRBJ1-1; D call uncertain. V shed 2 bases and J shed 4 bases, with 11 bases lying between them. The CDR3 contains 14 residues. The germline V gene encodes CDR1 ENHRY and CDR2 SYGVKD. The CDR3 nucleotides read TGTGCCATCAGTGAGCCCGGACGGCTCACTGAAGCTTTCTTT. Its translation is CAISEPGRLTEAFF.

CDR3 in amino acids: CASSPSGTGPRGTDTQYF. Here the CDR3 DNA reads TGTGCCAGCAGTCCCTCCGGGACAGGGCCGAGGGGCACAGATACGCAGTATTTT. The chain carries TRBV27 and TRBJ2-3, with TRBD1 matching over 9 bases. J lost 1 base, V lost 5 bases, and 13 bases had no gene match. This CDR3 comprises 18 residues. CDR1 and CDR2 (germline): MNHEY, SMNVEV (reference sequence).

This clonotype occurred a few times. This rearrangement joins TRBV6-1 to TRBJ1-5; D not certain. Trimming removed 3 bases at V and 1 base at J, with 10 bases between. Germline lookup yields CDR1 MNHNS and CDR2 SASEGT. This CDR3 spans 15 amino acids. The CDR3 loop is CASSDRWQSNQPQHF. In DNA form, the CDR3 reads TGTGCCAGCAGTGACCGTTGGCAGAGCAATCAGCCCCAGCATTTT.

This clonotype has a count of ten or more. The chain couples TRBV6-1 to TRBJ2-7; 8 nucleotides line up with TRBD1. CDR3 size: 15 residues. After removal of 2 bases from V and 0 bases from J, the junction contained 3 bases not matched to a gene. Germline CDR1 reads MNHNS; CDR2 reads SASEGT. CDR3 coding DNA: TGTGCCAGCAGTGAATGGACAGGGTCCTCCTACGAGCAGTACTTC. Translation gives CASSEWTGSSYEQYF.

The chain links TRBV18 to TRBJ1-1, with unresolved D. V was cut by 5 bases and J by 4 bases, with 8 bases left in between. CDR3 length equals 12 residues. Germline CDR1 KGHSH, CDR2 LQKENI. Written as DNA, the CDR3 is TGTGCCAGCTCAAGAAGTGGCACTGAAGCTTTCTTT. It translates to CASSRSGTEAFF.

The chain recombines TRBV7-9 with TRBJ1-1; D ambiguous. This CDR3 comprises 13 residues. The V gene's germline CDR1 is SEHNR and CDR2 FQNEAQ (reference sequence). V lost 6 bases and J lost 6, with 14 bases in between. The CDR3 sequence: CASSFDPGPEAFF. The CDR3 nucleotides are TGTGCCAGCAGTTTTGACCCCGGGCCTGAAGCTTTCTTT.

About this clonotype: Being one base from a much bigger clone, this may be a read error. The chain combines TRBV7-6 with TRBJ2-1, with a weak D call TRBD1 (8 bases). The CDR3 is made up of 15 amino acids. CDR1 and CDR2 from the germline V gene are SGHVS and FNYEAQ. The CDR3 loop reads CANSLTGGGYNEQFF. CDR3 bases: TGTGCCAACAGCTTAACAGGGGGGGGTTACAATGAGCAGTTCTTC.

This clonotype was seen just once. This chain joins TRBV18 and TRBJ2-7; D possibly corresponds to TRBD1 (6 bases). Trimming took off 3 bases at V and 5 bases at J, with 14 bases between the two ends. The CDR3 is made up of 14 amino acids. Germline lookup yields CDR1 KGHSH and CDR2 LQKENI. CDR3 loop: CASSPPWGPDEQYV. The CDR3 DNA is TGTGCCAGCTCACCGCCGTGGGGGCCCGACGAGCAGTACGTC.

This clonotype was seen more than once but under ten times. The chain employs TRBV20-1 and TRBJ1-6; D unclear. The CDR3 length is 17 residues. Trimming cost V 0 bases and J 1 base, with 13 bases left between them. Per the germline V gene, CDR1 is DFQATT and CDR2 is SNEGSKA (reference sequence). The CDR3 spells CSARDLYERSYNSPLHF. The CDR3 region has the DNA TGCAGTGCTAGAGATCTATACGAGCGGTCCTATAATTCACCCCTCCACTTT.

The chain couples TRBV2 to TRBJ2-1; D unclear. Trimming left V 8 bases short and J 8 bases short, with 13 bases between. The CDR3 spans 12 residues. Germline loops: CDR1 SNHLY, CDR2 FYNNEI. In DNA form, the CDR3 reads TGTGCCAGCTTAACGGAACGAGATGAGCAGTTCTTC. This encodes CASLTERDEQFF.

CDR3 region: CASSLGARFPYEQYF. The CDR3 DNA is TGTGCCAGCAGCTTGGGGGCTCGTTTTCCCTACGAGCAGTACTTC. The genes are TRBV5-4 and TRBJ2-7; D is ambiguous. V was pared by 0 bases and J by 2 bases, with 12 bases between. Germline V gene lookup returns CDR1 SGHNT and CDR2 YYREEE (reference sequence). The CDR3 covers 15 residues.

V gene TRBV5-4 combines with J gene TRBJ1-1; D uncertain. The CDR3 has 18 amino acids. Germline CDR1 SGHNT, CDR2 YYREEE (reference sequence). Trimming left V 0 bases short and J 1 base short, with 19 bases between. CDR3 bases: TGTGCCAGCAGCTTGGCGGGAACAATACCCTCCCGGAACACTGAAGCTTTCTTT. It yields the protein CASSLAGTIPSRNTEAFF.